These T cell receptor beta chains were read from a single sample in a study of blood T cell repertoires in COVID-19. The data were produced by immunoSEQ multiplex PCR, yet TCRdb's version contains in-frame clones alone and is incomplete. The data contain under 200,000 clones, about four fifths of them singletons. The material sequenced was peripheral blood. The receptors come from an elderly woman with acute or convalescent COVID-19. The CDR3 runs from the conserved cysteine through the conserved F or W. The D gene is left open where the match is weak. Clone sizes are given selectively: once, few, many, or a class where the clone is expanded.

J,size,V,D,CDR3,DNA
TRBJ1-1,NA,TRBV7-9,NA,CASSLRDKNTEAFF,TGTGCCAGCAGCTTACGGGACAAGAACACTGAAGCTTTCTTT
TRBJ2-3,NA,TRBV7-3,TRBD2,CASSLAGGSTDTQYF,TGTGCCAGCAGCCTAGCGGGGGGAAGCACAGATACGCAGTATTTT
TRBJ2-1,few,TRBV19,NA,CASSFGINEQFF,TGTGCCAGTAGTTTCGGGATTAATGAGCAGTTCTTC
TRBJ1-2,NA,TRBV19,TRBD1,CASRRQGARDGYTF,TGTGCCAGTAGACGACAGGGGGCTCGGGATGGCTACACCTTC
TRBJ2-1,NA,TRBV3-1/TRBV3-2,TRBD2,CASSPGLAGANEQFF,TGTGCCAGCAGCCCCGGACTAGCGGGAGCAAATGAGCAGTTCTTC
TRBJ1-3,NA,TRBV7-9,NA,CASSSGEAGNTIYF,TGTGCCAGCAGCTCGGGGGAGGCTGGAAACACCATATATTTT
TRBJ1-2,NA,TRBV18,NA,CASSPISASDRIYGYTF,TGTGCCAGCTCACCAATCTCAGCCTCCGACAGGATCTATGGCTACACCTTC
TRBJ2-1,NA,TRBV9,TRBD2,CASSVARTSGGANEQFF,TGTGCCAGCAGCGTAGCGCGGACTAGCGGGGGGGCCAATGAGCAGTTCTTC
TRBJ2-5,NA,TRBV5-1,NA,CASSPGSEETQYF,TGCGCCAGCAGCCCCGGGTCGGAAGAGACCCAGTACTTC
TRBJ1-3,few,TRBV6-5,NA,CASSYSKIGGSFHF,TGTGCCAGCAGTTACTCGAAGATAGGAGGGTCTTTCCATTTT
TRBJ1-6,NA,TRBV11-2,NA,CASSLEASSPSPLHF,TGTGCCAGCAGCTTAGAAGCCTCATCCCCTTCACCCCTCCACTTT
TRBJ2-3,NA,TRBV30,TRBD2,CAGGTSGVTDTQYF,TGTGCCGGAGGTACTAGCGGAGTTACAGATACGCAGTATTTT
TRBJ1-5,NA,TRBV7-2,NA,CASSSSRSSGGPQHF,TGTGCCAGCAGCTCGTCGAGAAGTTCCGGGGGGCCCCAGCATTTT
TRBJ2-7,NA,TRBV6-6,NA,CASSPRGSYEQYF,TGTGCCAGCAGTCCCAGGGGATCCTACGAGCAGTACTTC
TRBJ1-2,NA,TRBV5-1,NA,CASSLAGNNYGYTF,TGCGCCAGCAGCTTGGCCGGGAACAACTATGGCTACACCTTC
TRBJ1-5,few,TRBV9,NA,CASSGPGSNQPQHF,TGTGCCAGCAGCGGCCCAGGTAGCAATCAGCCCCAGCATTTT
TRBJ2-7,NA,TRBV19,NA,CATGRGVDEQYF,TGTGCCACCGGCAGGGGGGTCGACGAGCAGTACTTC
TRBJ1-1,NA,TRBV28,TRBD1,CASSFTGGLGTEAFF,TGTGCCAGCAGTTTTACAGGGGGCTTGGGCACTGAAGCTTTCTTT
TRBJ2-3,NA,TRBV29-1,TRBD2,CSVATGTSGINTQYF,TGCAGCGTCGCAACCGGGACTAGCGGGATCAATACGCAGTATTTT
TRBJ1-1,NA,TRBV4-3,NA,CASSRSMNTEAFF,TGCGCCAGCAGCCGGAGCATGAACACTGAAGCTTTCTTT
TRBJ1-2,NA,TRBV28,TRBD1,CASSSGQGAYSGYTF,TGTGCCAGCAGTTCCGGACAGGGGGCATATTCAGGCTACACCTTC
TRBJ2-2,NA,TRBV18,TRBD1,CASSPRGQFGELFF,TGTGCCAGCTCACCGAGGGGGCAGTTCGGGGAGCTGTTTTTT
TRBJ1-2,NA,TRBV2,NA,CASSETGYGYTF,TGTGCCAGCAGTGAAACAGGCTATGGCTACACCTTC
TRBJ1-5,NA,TRBV30,NA,CAWSPNLQEPQHF,TGTGCCTGGAGTCCCAACTTACAGGAGCCCCAGCATTTT
TRBJ2-7,NA,TRBV12-3/TRBV12-4,NA,CASSSKGVSEQYF,TGTGCCAGCAGTTCTAAGGGGGTGTCAGAGCAGTACTTC
TRBJ2-3,NA,TRBV27,TRBD2,CASSLRRGDGADTQYF,TGTGCCAGCAGTTTAAGGCGGGGGGACGGGGCAGATACGCAGTATTTT
TRBJ2-5,NA,TRBV4-3,TRBD2,CASSQVSGGRETQYF,TGCGCCAGCAGCCAAGTTTCGGGGGGGCGTGAGACCCAGTACTTC
TRBJ2-2,once,TRBV24-1,NA,CATSEAGARTGELFF,TGTGCCACCAGTGAGGCTGGGGCCAGAACCGGGGAGCTGTTTTTT
TRBJ2-6,NA,TRBV4-3,NA,CASSQDPGGGANVLTF,TGCGCCAGCAGCCAAGATCCAGGAGGTGGGGCCAACGTCCTGACTTTC
TRBJ1-2,NA,TRBV6-5,TRBD1,CASRWGQGYGYTF,TGTGCCAGCAGGTGGGGACAGGGATACGGCTACACCTTC
TRBJ1-5,NA,TRBV2,TRBD1,CASSGTGGSNQPQHF,TGTGCCAGCAGTGGTACAGGGGGGAGCAATCAGCCCCAGCATTTT
TRBJ2-5,once,TRBV2,NA,CASSDLERVSETQYF,TGTGCCAGCAGTGATCTCGAGAGGGTTTCAGAGACCCAGTACTTC
TRBJ2-2,NA,TRBV11-3,TRBD2,CASSLESSGGLTGELFF,TGTGCCAGCAGCTTAGAATCTAGCGGGGGCCTTACCGGGGAGCTGTTTTTT
TRBJ1-1,NA,TRBV3-1/TRBV3-2,TRBD1,CASSHGQGFNTEAFF,TGTGCCAGCAGCCACGGACAGGGGTTTAACACTGAAGCTTTCTTT
TRBJ1-3,once,TRBV28,NA,CASSFQGHGNTIYF,TGTGCCAGCAGTTTCCAGGGGCACGGAAACACCATATATTTT
TRBJ2-5,NA,TRBV6-5,TRBD2,CASRKLAGQETQYF,TGTGCCAGCAGAAAACTAGCGGGACAAGAGACCCAGTACTTC
TRBJ1-1,once,TRBV5-1,NA,CASSLEQDREAFF,TGCGCCAGCAGCTTGGAGCAGGATCGTGAAGCTTTCTTT
TRBJ1-2,few,TRBV10-3,TRBD1,CATQGQGTFNYGYTF,TGTGCCACCCAGGGACAGGGGACTTTTAACTATGGCTACACCTTC
TRBJ2-3,few,TRBV7-3,NA,CASSLIAADTQYF,TGTGCCAGCAGCTTAATTGCGGCAGATACGCAGTATTTT
TRBJ1-3,NA,TRBV3-1/TRBV3-2,NA,CASSLSNRDSFGNTIYF,TGTGCCAGCAGCCTTTCTAACCGGGACTCCTTCGGAAACACCATATATTTT
TRBJ2-3,NA,TRBV5-6,TRBD1,CASSWTGQGTDTQYF,TGTGCCAGCAGCTGGACGGGACAGGGAACAGATACGCAGTATTTT
TRBJ1-6,NA,TRBV12-3/TRBV12-4,NA,CASRLGDNSPLHF,TGTGCCAGCAGGTTGGGCGATAATTCACCCCTCCACTTT
TRBJ1-4,NA,TRBV7-2,NA,CASSSGPNEKLFF,TGTGCCAGCAGTTCAGGGCCGAATGAAAAACTGTTTTTT
TRBJ1-6,NA,TRBV3-1/TRBV3-2,NA,CASSPENNSPLHF,TGTGCCAGCAGTCCGGAGAATAATTCACCCCTCCACTTT
TRBJ1-6,few,TRBV27,NA,CASSPASALGHQPLHF,TGTGCCAGCAGTCCCGCCTCGGCACTAGGCCATCAACCCCTCCACTTT
TRBJ1-1,NA,TRBV7-8,NA,CASSSRGQGATTFF,TGTGCCAGCAGCTCCAGGGGACAAGGCGCCACGACTTTCTTT
TRBJ1-2,few,TRBV7-2,NA,CASSLVAGINYGYTF,TGTGCCAGCAGCTTAGTAGCAGGGATCAACTATGGCTACACCTTC
TRBJ1-6,NA,TRBV30,NA,CAWRIGGDVPDSPLHF,TGTGCCTGGAGGATAGGAGGGGACGTTCCGGATTCACCCCTCCACTTT
TRBJ2-7,NA,TRBV11-2,NA,CASSLGSSSPLLGF,TGTGCCAGCAGCTTAGGGAGCTCTTCGCCCCTTCTGGGCTTC
TRBJ2-1,NA,TRBV15,NA,CATSRVGQISGNEQFF,TGTGCCACCAGCAGAGTCGGACAGATAAGCGGCAATGAGCAGTTCTTC
TRBJ2-4,NA,TRBV5-1,TRBD1,CASSLAQGAGGIQYF,TGCGCCAGCAGCTTGGCCCAGGGGGCTGGTGGCATTCAGTACTTC
TRBJ2-1,NA,TRBV29-1,TRBD2,CSVAGLAGVDSEQFF,TGCAGCGTTGCGGGACTAGCGGGAGTTGATAGTGAGCAGTTCTTC
TRBJ2-1,NA,TRBV30,NA,CAWSVLNEQFF,TGTGCCTGGAGTGTACTAAATGAGCAGTTCTTC
TRBJ2-3,once,TRBV7-6,NA,CASSGLIADTQYF,TGTGCCAGCAGCGGACTTATCGCAGATACGCAGTATTTT
TRBJ2-5,NA,TRBV3-1/TRBV3-2,TRBD1,CASSLPGTGVETQYF,TGTGCCAGCAGCCTCCCCGGGACAGGGGTAGAGACCCAGTACTTC
TRBJ2-7,NA,TRBV18,TRBD2,CASSTSSGRNLVREQYF,TGTGCCAGCTCAACATCTAGCGGGAGGAATTTAGTGCGGGAGCAGTACTTC
TRBJ2-1,NA,TRBV15,TRBD2,CATSREGLAYNEQFF,TGTGCCACCAGCAGAGAGGGACTAGCCTACAATGAGCAGTTCTTC
TRBJ2-7,NA,TRBV19,TRBD1,CASSQRTGGSPYEQYF,TGTGCCAGTAGCCAGCGGACAGGGGGAAGCCCCTACGAGCAGTACTTC
TRBJ1-5,many,TRBV7-9,NA,CASSLREDQPQHF,TGTGCCAGCAGCTTGAGGGAAGATCAGCCCCAGCATTTT